The 27 T cell receptor beta chains given below trace back to one sample, sequenced in a study of shared clonotypes between healthy human individuals. Data came from immunoSEQ multiplex PCR; TCRdb stores just in-frame clones and leaves some out. The sample consists of hundreds of thousands of clones, about 96% of them appearing once. Selected positively for CCR7 and CD45RO-negative, naive CD8 cells excluded terminally differentiated effector memory CD45RA+ cells. The sequenced material came from naive CD8+ T cells sorted from blood. These receptors were collected from a woman in her 30s in good health.

J is TRBJ2-7 and V is TRBV19; possibly TRBD1 for D (6 bases). Germline CDR1 is LNHDA and CDR2 is SQIVND (reference sequence). V was shortened by 0 bases and J by 4 bases, with 13 bases between the two germline ends. The CDR3 runs 15 residues. The CDR3 DNA is TGTGCCAGTAGTATAGACGTCGGGACAACATACGAGCAGTACTTC. Protein: CASSIDVGTTYEQYF.

The chain employs TRBV27 and TRBJ2-7; 11 bases are a match to TRBD2. The CDR3 extends over 13 amino acids. Germline-derived CDR1 and CDR2 are MNHEY and SMNVEV (reference sequence). V was pared by 5 bases and J by 5 bases, with 2 bases of the junction left unmatched. The CDR3 loop is CASSVAGGHEQYF. The CDR3 DNA is TGTGCCAGCAGTGTAGCGGGAGGGCACGAGCAGTACTTC.

The chain uses TRBV23-1 and TRBJ1-2, with 7 bases that match TRBD1. TRBV23-1 is an ORF, and what it does is uncertain. With V trimmed by 0 bases and J by 6 bases, 7 bases remained unmatched. The length of the CDR3 is 15 residues. CDR3 sequence (DNA): TGCGCCAGCAGTCAATCAGGGGCAGGGGGTAATGGCTACACCTTC. Amino acids: CASSQSGAGGNGYTF.

This clone is a singleton in its sample. CDR3 nucleotide sequence: TGTGCCAGCAGCTCCGGGCTAGCGGGAGGTGCGTACGAGCAGTACTTC. This translates into CASSSGLAGGAYEQYF. The rearrangement links TRBV9 to TRBJ2-7, with 11 nucleotides matching TRBD2. CDR3 size: 16 residues. CDR1 is SGDLS and CDR2 is YYNGEE in the germline V gene. Losses at the gene ends were 4 bases for V and 4 bases for J; bases not matched to a gene: 10.

CDR3 loop: CASSVSGFTEAFF. The CDR3, as DNA: TGTGCCAGCAGCGTAAGCGGATTCACTGAAGCTTTCTTT. The chain recombines TRBV9 with TRBJ1-1, with D hard to call. The CDR3 runs 13 residues. Per the germline V gene, CDR1 is SGDLS and CDR2 is YYNGEE. V lost 1 base and J 4 bases, leaving 8 bases between the germline ends. Using reference TRBV9 and TRBJ1-1 for the parts outside the CDR3, the full variable domain is DSGVTQTPKHLITATGQRVTLRCSPRSGDLSVYWYQQSLDQGLQFLIQYYNGEERAKGNILERFSAQQFPDLHSELNLSSLELGDSALYFCASSVSGFTEAFFGQGTRLTVV.

With respect to this clone: Different DNA sequences within this sample yield the same CDR3. This chain connects TRBV7-9 to TRBJ2-1; a possible D gene is TRBD2 (6 bases). The CDR3 spans 12 residues. Trimming shortened V by 3 bases and J by 8 bases, and 8 bases separated the two germline ends. Looked up from germline, CDR1 is SEHNR and CDR2 is FQNEAQ (reference sequence). The CDR3 region is CASSLGGDEQFF. In nucleotides, the CDR3 is TGTGCCAGCAGCTTGGGAGGCGATGAGCAGTTCTTC.

On this clone: The same CDR3 also results from other DNA sequences found in this sample. The chain employs TRBV5-4 and TRBJ2-7, with a possible D match to TRBD2 (6 bases). Trimming stripped 4 bases from V and 4 bases from J, with 12 bases between. The V gene's germline CDR1 is SGHNT and CDR2 YYREEE (reference sequence). The length of the CDR3 is 13 residues. The CDR3 region has the DNA TGTGCCAGCAGCCTAGGAGGAGGGTACGAGCAGTACTTC. Protein: CASSLGGGYEQYF. The entire variable domain, with the rest obtained from reference TRBV5-4 and TRBJ2-7, is as follows: ETGVTQSPTHLIKTRGQQVTLRCSSQSGHNTVSWYQQALGQGPQFIFQYYREEENGRGNFPPRFSGLQFPNYSSELNVNALELDDSALYLCASSLGGGYEQYFGPGTRLTVT.

The chain has TRBV4-2 and TRBJ2-2; perhaps TRBD2 as D (6 bases). The ends were cut back, 6 bases at V and 0 bases at J, with 11 bases in the middle. This CDR3 spans 15 amino acids. Germline values: CDR1 LGHNA, CDR2 YNFKEQ. The CDR3 reads CASREGGANTGELFF. The DNA of the CDR3 is TGTGCCAGCAGGGAGGGAGGAGCGAACACCGGGGAGCTGTTTTTT.

The chain recombines TRBV7-8 with TRBJ1-5; D remains unclear. The germline V gene has CDR1 SGHVS and CDR2 FQNEAQ. This CDR3 has 15 residues. V lost 1 base and J 5 bases, leaving 12 bases between the germline ends. This chain's CDR3 is CASSLGLGFYQPQHF. In DNA, the CDR3 is TGTGCCAGCAGCTTAGGATTGGGGTTCTATCAGCCCCAGCATTTT.

The rearrangement joins TRBV19 to TRBJ1-4; 7 positions match TRBD1. CDR3 size: 15 residues. The germline V gene encodes CDR1 LNHDA and CDR2 SQIVND (reference sequence). V was clipped by 7 bases and J by 8 bases; unmatched bases: 13. The CDR3 loop reads CASTPSTGRREKLFF. CDR3 nucleotides: TGTGCCAGTACCCCGTCGACAGGGAGAAGAGAAAAACTGTTTTTT.

CDR3 sequence (DNA): TGTGCCAGCAGCTTTCTTGGGACTGAAAAACTGTTTTTT. This translates into CASSFLGTEKLFF. This chain joins TRBV6-5 and TRBJ1-4; possibly TRBD1 for D (5 bases). Trimming took off 6 bases at V and 7 bases at J, with 12 bases between the two ends. This CDR3 spans 13 amino acids. The germline gives CDR1 MNHEY, CDR2 SVGAGI.

The rearrangement uses TRBV19 and TRBJ1-4; D is ambiguous. This CDR3 has 16 residues. Germline loops: CDR1 LNHDA, CDR2 SQIVND (reference sequence). V lost 5 bases and J 0 bases, leaving 13 bases between the germline ends. CDR3 residues: CASSPIDPATNEKLFF. The CDR3 nucleotides are TGTGCCAGTAGTCCTATTGACCCAGCAACTAATGAAAAACTGTTTTTT.

The chain couples TRBV11-2 to TRBJ2-7; D possibly uses TRBD1 or TRBD2 (5 bases each). Trimming took 5 bases from V and 3 from J, leaving 20 bases between them. Germline CDR1 is SGHAT and CDR2 is FQNNGV. There are 16 residues in the CDR3. CDR3 residues: CASSPPEGPMGYEQYF. The CDR3 DNA is TGTGCCAGCAGCCCCCCTGAGGGGCCAATGGGCTACGAGCAGTACTTC.

The rearrangement joins TRBV4-1 to TRBJ2-7, with a possible D match to TRBD1 (5 bases). V dropped 3 bases and J dropped 3 bases, with 9 bases sitting between them. The CDR3 runs 13 residues. CDR1 MGHRA and CDR2 YSYEKL come from the germline V gene. The CDR3, as DNA: TGCGCCAGCAGCCAGGGGCGGAGCTACGAGCAGTACTTC. Its protein product is CASSQGRSYEQYF.

The chain combines TRBV28 with TRBJ1-3, with 9 bases matching TRBD1. Trimming at V came to 6 bases and at J to 1 base, leaving 7 bases not matched to a gene. Germline V gene lookup returns CDR1 MDHEN and CDR2 SYDVKM. The CDR3 runs to 16 residues. CDR3 region: CASSLGQGTSGNTIYF. The CDR3 DNA sequence: TGTGCCAGCAGCCTCGGACAGGGGACTTCTGGAAACACCATATATTTT.

The chain joins TRBV28 to TRBJ2-2, with D uncertain. From germline, CDR1 is MDHEN and CDR2 SYDVKM. V was trimmed by 10 bases and J by 0 bases, leaving 15 bases between them. CDR3 length equals 15 residues. The CDR3 nucleotides read TGTGCCACCCTCCGGGCGAGCGCGAACACCGGGGAGCTGTTTTTT. Amino acid sequence: CATLRASANTGELFF.

The V call is TRBV10-2, the J call TRBJ2-2, with D hard to call. The V end was cut by 3 bases, the J end by 5 bases, with 7 bases between. There are 13 residues in the CDR3. Looked up from germline, CDR1 is WSHSY and CDR2 is SAAADI. The CDR3 DNA follows: TGCGCCAGCAGTGACACGCGAACCGGGGAGCTGTTTTTT. It translates to CASSDTRTGELFF.

The sample holds one count of this clone. The V and J genes are TRBV29-1 and TRBJ2-1; perhaps TRBD2 as D (7 bases). This CDR3 is built from 11 residues. The germline CDR1 and CDR2 sequences are SQVTM and ANQGSEA. CDR3 protein: CSGGANNEQFF. CDR3 bases: TGCAGTGGGGGGGCCAATAATGAGCAGTTCTTC.

The rearrangement uses TRBV30 and TRBJ1-2; D call uncertain. Germline lookup yields CDR1 GTSNPN and CDR2 SVGIG (reference sequence). The CDR3 sequence is 11 residues long. V lost 4 bases, J lost 1 base, and 4 bases lay in between. This CDR3 reads CAWNLNYGYTF. CDR3 coding DNA: TGTGCCTGGAACCTTAACTATGGCTACACCTTC.

The chain employs TRBV28 and TRBJ1-5, with 10 bases that match TRBD1. The germline V gene encodes CDR1 MDHEN and CDR2 SYDVKM. The CDR3 runs to 15 residues. V dropped 4 bases and J dropped 7; count of bases not matched to a gene: 7. The CDR3 spells CASSYGTGAGQPQHF. The CDR3 DNA follows: TGTGCCAGCAGTTACGGGACAGGGGCAGGGCAGCCCCAGCATTTT.

The chain carries TRBV28 and TRBJ1-4, with D tentatively TRBD1 (5 bases). The germline V gene has CDR1 MDHEN and CDR2 SYDVKM. V was cut by 5 bases and J by 6 bases, with 13 bases left in between. CDR3 length: 14 amino acids. In DNA form, the CDR3 reads TGTGCCAGCAGTCCGGGGACCCGGGATGAAAAACTGTTTTTT. Protein product: CASSPGTRDEKLFF.

The V gene is TRBV5-4, the J gene TRBJ2-7; D perhaps matches TRBD2 (5 bases). The germline CDR1 and CDR2 sequences are SGHNT and YYREEE (reference sequence). Trimming left V 3 bases short and J 9 bases short, with 22 bases between. This CDR3 region has 15 residues. The CDR3 spells CASSSRDNPSVGQYF. The CDR3 DNA reads TGTGCCAGCAGCTCCCGGGATAACCCAAGTGTAGGGCAGTACTTC.

This chain joins TRBV4-1 and TRBJ1-5, with a weak D call TRBD1 (6 bases). The germline V and J ends were trimmed by 4 bases and 4 bases, with 11 bases remaining between them. This CDR3 region has 14 residues. CDR1 and CDR2 from the germline V gene are MGHRA and YSYEKL. The CDR3 nucleotides are TGCGCCAGCAGCCCTCGGGGACATAATCAGCCCCAGCATTTT. It yields the protein CASSPRGHNQPQHF.

The CDR3 region has the DNA TGCGCCAGCAGCTTGGCCAGTGGCAGGGGCTCAGATACGCAGTATTTT. Translation: CASSLASGRGSDTQYF. V and J are TRBV5-1 and TRBJ2-3; TRBD1 might be the D (6 bases). Per germline, CDR1 SGHRS and CDR2 YFSETQ. Trimming took 0 bases from V and 4 from J, leaving 15 bases between them. The CDR3 loop spans 16 amino acids.

The CDR3 loop is CASSSRTSGKNEQFF. In nucleotides, the CDR3 is TGTGCCAGCAGTTCCCGGACTAGCGGGAAAAATGAGCAGTTCTTC. The chain combines TRBV27 with TRBJ2-1; the match to TRBD2 covers 12 bases. V shed 4 bases, J shed 7 bases, and the junction held 5 bases outside the gene matches. The length of the CDR3 is 15 residues. CDR1 and CDR2 from the germline V gene are MNHEY and SMNVEV (reference sequence).

The rearrangement joins TRBV5-1 to TRBJ2-2; 12 bases fit TRBD1. Germline V lookup: CDR1 SGHRS, CDR2 YFSETQ. This CDR3 contains 15 residues. Losses at the gene ends were 3 bases for V and 5 bases for J; bases not matched to a gene: 2. For the CDR3, the DNA is TGCGCCAGCAGCTGGGACAGGGGGCGTACCGGGGAGCTGTTTTTT. As protein: CASSWDRGRTGELFF.

This chain connects TRBV5-4 to TRBJ1-4, with 7 nucleotides matching TRBD1. The CDR3 is made up of 16 amino acids. Trimming removed 4 bases from V and 4 bases from J; junction bases left unmatched: 10. Per germline, CDR1 SGHNT and CDR2 YYREEE (reference sequence). CDR3 sequence reads: CASSLYDRDGNEKLFF. The CDR3 DNA reads TGTGCCAGCAGCCTATACGACAGGGATGGTAATGAAAAACTGTTTTTT.